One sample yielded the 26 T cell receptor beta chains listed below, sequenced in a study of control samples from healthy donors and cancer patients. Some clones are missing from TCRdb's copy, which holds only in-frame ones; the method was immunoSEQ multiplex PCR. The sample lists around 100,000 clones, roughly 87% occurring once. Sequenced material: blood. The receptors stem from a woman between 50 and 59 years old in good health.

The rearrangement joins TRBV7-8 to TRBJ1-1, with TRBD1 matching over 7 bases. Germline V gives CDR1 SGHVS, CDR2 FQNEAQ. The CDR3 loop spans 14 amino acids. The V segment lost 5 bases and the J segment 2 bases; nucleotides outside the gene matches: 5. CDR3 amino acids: CASSDGTVNTEAFF. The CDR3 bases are TGTGCCAGCAGCGATGGGACAGTTAACACTGAAGCTTTCTTT. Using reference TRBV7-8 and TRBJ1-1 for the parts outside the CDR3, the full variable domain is GAGVSQSPRYKVAKRGQDVALRCDPISGHVSLFWYQQALGQGPEFLTYFQNEAQLDKSGLPSDRFFAERPEGSVSTLKIQRTQQEDSAVYLCASSDGTVNTEAFFGQGTRLTVV.

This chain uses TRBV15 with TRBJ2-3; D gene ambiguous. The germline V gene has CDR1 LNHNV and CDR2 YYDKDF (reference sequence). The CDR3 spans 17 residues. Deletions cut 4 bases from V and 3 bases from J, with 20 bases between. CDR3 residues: CATSKGWASFGTDTQYF. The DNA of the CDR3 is TGTGCCACCAGCAAAGGGTGGGCCAGCTTCGGAACAGATACGCAGTATTTT.

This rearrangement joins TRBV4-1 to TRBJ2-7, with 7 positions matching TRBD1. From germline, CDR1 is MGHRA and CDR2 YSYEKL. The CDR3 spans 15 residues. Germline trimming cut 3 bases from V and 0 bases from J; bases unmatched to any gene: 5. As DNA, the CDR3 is TGCGCCAGCAGCCAGAACAGGGGATTCTCCTACGAGCAGTACTTC. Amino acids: CASSQNRGFSYEQYF.

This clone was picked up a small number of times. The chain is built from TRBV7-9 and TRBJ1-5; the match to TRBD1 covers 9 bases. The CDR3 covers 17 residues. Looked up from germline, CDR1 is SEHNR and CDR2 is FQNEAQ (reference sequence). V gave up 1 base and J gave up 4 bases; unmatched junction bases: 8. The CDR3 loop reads CASSLDTGTGLNQPQHF. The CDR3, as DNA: TGTGCCAGCAGCTTAGACACCGGGACAGGGCTTAATCAGCCCCAGCATTTT. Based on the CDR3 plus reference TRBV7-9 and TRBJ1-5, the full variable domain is DTGVSQNPRHKITKRGQNVTFRCDPISEHNRLYWYRQTLGQGPEFLTYFQNEAQLEKSRLLSDRFSAERPKGSFSTLEIQRTEQGDSAMYLCASSLDTGTGLNQPQHFGDGTRLSIL.

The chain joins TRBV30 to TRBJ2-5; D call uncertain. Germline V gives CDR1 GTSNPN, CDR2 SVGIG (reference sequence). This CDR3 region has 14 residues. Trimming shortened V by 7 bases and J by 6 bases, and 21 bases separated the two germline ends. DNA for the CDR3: TGTGCCTTCCAGTCGGGCAGGAGTTTGCAGACCCAGTACTTC. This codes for CAFQSGRSLQTQYF.

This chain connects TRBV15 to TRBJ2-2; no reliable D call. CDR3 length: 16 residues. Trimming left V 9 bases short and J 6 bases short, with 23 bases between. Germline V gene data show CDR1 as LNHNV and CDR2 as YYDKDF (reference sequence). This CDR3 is CATLPNPTVKAGELFF. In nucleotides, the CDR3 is TGTGCCACTCTGCCCAACCCGACGGTCAAAGCCGGGGAGCTGTTTTTT.

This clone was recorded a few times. The CDR3 here is CASSFAEVQYF. Here the CDR3 DNA reads TGTGCCAGCAGCTTCGCAGAGGTCCAGTACTTC. This chain connects TRBV7-9 to TRBJ2-5; D is unresolved. V was clipped by 3 bases and J by 10 bases, with 9 bases between them. The CDR3 consists of 11 residues. The germline V gene has CDR1 SEHNR and CDR2 FQNEAQ (reference sequence).

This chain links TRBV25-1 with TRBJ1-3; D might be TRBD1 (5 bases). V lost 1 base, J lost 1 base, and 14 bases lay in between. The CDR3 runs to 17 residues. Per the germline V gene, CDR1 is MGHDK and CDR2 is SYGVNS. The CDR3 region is CASSELAGRASGNTIYF. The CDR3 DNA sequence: TGTGCCAGCAGTGAATTGGCAGGGAGGGCGTCTGGAAACACCATATATTTT.

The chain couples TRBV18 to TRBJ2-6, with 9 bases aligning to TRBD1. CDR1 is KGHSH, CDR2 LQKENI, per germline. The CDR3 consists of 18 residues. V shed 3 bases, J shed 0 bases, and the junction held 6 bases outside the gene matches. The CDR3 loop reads CASSPRTGALSGANVLTF. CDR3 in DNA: TGTGCCAGCTCACCTCGGACAGGGGCTCTCTCTGGGGCCAACGTCCTGACTTTC.

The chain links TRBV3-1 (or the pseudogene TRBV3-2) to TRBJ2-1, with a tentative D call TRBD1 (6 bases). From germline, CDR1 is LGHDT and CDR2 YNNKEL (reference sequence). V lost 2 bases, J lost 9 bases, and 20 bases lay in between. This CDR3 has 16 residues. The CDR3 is CASSQTQGMYYGEQFF. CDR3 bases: TGTGCCAGCAGCCAAACTCAGGGGATGTATTATGGTGAGCAGTTCTTC.

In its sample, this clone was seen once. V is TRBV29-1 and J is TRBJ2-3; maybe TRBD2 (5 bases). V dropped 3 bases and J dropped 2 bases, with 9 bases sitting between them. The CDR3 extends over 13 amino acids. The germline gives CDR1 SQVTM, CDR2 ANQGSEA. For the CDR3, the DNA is TGCAGCGTTGACGGGGAGAACACAGATACGCAGTATTTT. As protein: CSVDGENTDTQYF.

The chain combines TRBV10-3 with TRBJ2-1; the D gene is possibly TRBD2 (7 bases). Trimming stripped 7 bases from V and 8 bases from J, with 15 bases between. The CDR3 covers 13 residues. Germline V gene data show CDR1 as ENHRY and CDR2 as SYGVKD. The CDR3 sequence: CAINREGVDEQFF. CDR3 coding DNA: TGTGCCATCAACAGGGAGGGAGTGGATGAGCAGTTCTTC.

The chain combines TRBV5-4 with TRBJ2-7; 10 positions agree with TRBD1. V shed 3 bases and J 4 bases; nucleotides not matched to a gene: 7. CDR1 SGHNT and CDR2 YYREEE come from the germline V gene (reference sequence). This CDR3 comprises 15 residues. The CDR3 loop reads CASSWGTGAEYEQYF. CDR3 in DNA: TGTGCCAGCAGCTGGGGGACAGGGGCCGAGTACGAGCAGTACTTC. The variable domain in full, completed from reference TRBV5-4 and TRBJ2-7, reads ETGVTQSPTHLIKTRGQQVTLRCSSQSGHNTVSWYQQALGQGPQFIFQYYREEENGRGNFPPRFSGLQFPNYSSELNVNALELDDSALYLCASSWGTGAEYEQYFGPGTRLTVT.

CDR3 loop: CASSPYGQGGTGELFF. For the CDR3, the DNA is TGTGCCAGCAGCCCCTACGGACAGGGGGGCACCGGGGAGCTGTTTTTT. V is TRBV9 and J is TRBJ2-2, with TRBD1 identical over 10 bases. From germline, CDR1 is SGDLS and CDR2 YYNGEE. The CDR3 spans 16 residues. With V trimmed by 4 bases and J by 4 bases, 7 bases remained unmatched.

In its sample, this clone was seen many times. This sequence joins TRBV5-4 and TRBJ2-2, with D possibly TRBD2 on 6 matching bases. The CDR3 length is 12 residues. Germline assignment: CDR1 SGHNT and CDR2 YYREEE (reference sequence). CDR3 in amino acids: CGGATNTGELFF. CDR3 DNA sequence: TGTGGCGGGGCGACGAACACCGGGGAGCTGTTTTTT. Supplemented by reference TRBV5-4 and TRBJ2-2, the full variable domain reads ETGVTQSPTHLIKTRGQQVTLRCSSQSGHNTVSWYQQALGQGPQFIFQYYREEENGRGNFPPRFSGLQFPNYSSELNVNALELDDSALYLCGGATNTGELFFGEGSRLTVL.

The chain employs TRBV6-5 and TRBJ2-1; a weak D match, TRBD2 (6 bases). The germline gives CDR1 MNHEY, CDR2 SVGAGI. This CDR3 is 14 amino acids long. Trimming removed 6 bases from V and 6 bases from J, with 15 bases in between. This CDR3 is CASSLGGRFNEQFF. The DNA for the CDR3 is TGTGCCAGCAGCCTGGGGGGTCGGTTCAATGAGCAGTTCTTC.

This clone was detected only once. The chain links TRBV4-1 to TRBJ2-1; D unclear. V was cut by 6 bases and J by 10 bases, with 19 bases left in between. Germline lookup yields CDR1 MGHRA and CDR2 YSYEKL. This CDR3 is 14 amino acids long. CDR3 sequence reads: CASRREEGSWEQFF. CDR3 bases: TGCGCCAGCAGGCGAGAAGAAGGTTCATGGGAGCAGTTCTTC.

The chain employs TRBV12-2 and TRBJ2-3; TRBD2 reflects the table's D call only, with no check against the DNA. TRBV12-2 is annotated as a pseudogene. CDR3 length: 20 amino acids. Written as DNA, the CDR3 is TGTGCAAGTCGCTTAGTGCGCGCTAGCATTTTCTTGAGGTACACAGATACGCAGTATTTT. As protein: CASRLVRASIFLRYTDTQYF.

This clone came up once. The CDR3 region has the DNA TGTGCCAGCAGGGCCAGGAACACCGGGGAGCTGTTTTTT. Its translation is CASRARNTGELFF. The chain is built from TRBV2 and TRBJ2-2; no firm D call. CDR1 and CDR2 from the germline V gene are SNHLY and FYNNEI. The CDR3 length is 13 residues. The germline V and J ends were trimmed by 6 bases and 1 base, with 6 bases remaining between them.

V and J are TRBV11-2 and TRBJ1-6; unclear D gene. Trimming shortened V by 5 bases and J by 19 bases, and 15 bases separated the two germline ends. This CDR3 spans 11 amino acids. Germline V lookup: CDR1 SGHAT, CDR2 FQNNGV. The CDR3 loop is CASSEFNSPHF. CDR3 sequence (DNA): TGTGCCAGCAGCGAATTCAATTCCCCTCACTTT.

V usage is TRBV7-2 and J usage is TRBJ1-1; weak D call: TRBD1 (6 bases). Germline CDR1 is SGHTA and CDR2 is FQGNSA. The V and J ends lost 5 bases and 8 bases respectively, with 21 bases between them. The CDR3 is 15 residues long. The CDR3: CASSGRGHLPAEAFF. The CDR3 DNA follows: TGTGCCAGCAGCGGCCGGGGACACCTTCCCGCCGAAGCTTTCTTT.

The CDR3 is CASSQDRDSNEQYF. CDR3 coding DNA: TGTGCCAGCAGCCAAGATCGGGACAGCAACGAGCAGTACTTC. V is TRBV4-2 and J is TRBJ2-7; 7 nucleotides align to TRBD1. The CDR3 is 14 amino acids. Per the germline V gene, CDR1 is LGHNA and CDR2 is YNFKEQ. The V segment lost 0 bases and the J segment 5 bases; nucleotides outside the gene matches: 4.

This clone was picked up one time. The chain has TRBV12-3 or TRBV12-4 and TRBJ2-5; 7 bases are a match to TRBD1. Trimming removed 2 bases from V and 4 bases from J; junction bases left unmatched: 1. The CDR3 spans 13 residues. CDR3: CASSLSGGETQYF. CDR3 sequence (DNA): TGTGCCAGCAGTTTATCAGGGGGAGAGACCCAGTACTTC.

This chain's CDR3 is CASSLAGGSYNEQFF. The CDR3 DNA reads as TGTGCCAGCAGCCTAGCGGGAGGATCCTACAATGAGCAGTTCTTC. The rearrangement links TRBV3-1 (or the pseudogene TRBV3-2) to TRBJ2-1, with 10 bases fitting TRBD2. Germline CDR1 is LGHDT and CDR2 is YNNKEL (reference sequence). V was clipped by 4 bases and J by 1 base; unmatched bases: 1. The CDR3 runs 15 residues.

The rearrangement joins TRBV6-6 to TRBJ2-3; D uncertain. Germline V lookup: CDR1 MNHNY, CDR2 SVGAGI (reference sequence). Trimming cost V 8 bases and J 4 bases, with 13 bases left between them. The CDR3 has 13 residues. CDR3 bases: TGTGCCAGCTTGGGGTTTAGCCCAGATACGCAGTATTTT. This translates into CASLGFSPDTQYF.

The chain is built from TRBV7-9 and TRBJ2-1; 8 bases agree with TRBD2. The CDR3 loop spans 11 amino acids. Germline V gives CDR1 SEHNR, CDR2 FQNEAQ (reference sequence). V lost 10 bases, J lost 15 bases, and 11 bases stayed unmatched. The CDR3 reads CATAGALAAFF. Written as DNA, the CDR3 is TGTGCCACAGCTGGGGCACTAGCGGCGTTCTTC.